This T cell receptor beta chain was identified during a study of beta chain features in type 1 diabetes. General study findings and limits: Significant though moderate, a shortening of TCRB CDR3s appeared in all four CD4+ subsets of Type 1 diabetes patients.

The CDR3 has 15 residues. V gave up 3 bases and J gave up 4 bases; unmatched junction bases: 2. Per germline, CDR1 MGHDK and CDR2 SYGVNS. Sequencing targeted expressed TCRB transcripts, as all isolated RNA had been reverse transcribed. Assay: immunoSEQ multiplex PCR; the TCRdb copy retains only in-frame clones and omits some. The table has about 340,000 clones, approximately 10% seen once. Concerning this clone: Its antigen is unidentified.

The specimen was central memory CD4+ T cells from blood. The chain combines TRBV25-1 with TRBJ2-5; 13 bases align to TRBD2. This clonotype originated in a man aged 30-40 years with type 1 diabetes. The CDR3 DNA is TGTGCCAGCAGTGATGGACTAGCGGGGGTAGAGACCCAGTACTTC. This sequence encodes CASSDGLAGVETQYF.